These T cell receptor beta chains were read from a single sample in a study of cytomegalovirus exposure and HLA in healthy donors. The assay was immunoSEQ multiplex PCR, and TCRdb's table has in-frame clones only and misses some. Of some 110,000 clones listed, 70% to 80% are singletons. The material sequenced was PBMCs. Receptors were obtained from a man in his 60s in good health and CMV-seronegative. Each CDR3 is given with its conserved first and last residue. A D gene is named only where the DNA matches it firmly. Clone sizes are given selectively: once, few, many, or a class where the clone is expanded.

>NA|NA|TRBJ2-3|TRBV19
TGTGCCAGTACCCCTCTTGGCGGCGTGATCACAGATACGCAGTATTTT
CASTPLGGVITDTQYF
>NA|NA|TRBJ2-5|TRBV12-2
TGTGCAAGTCGCCTGCGGGACAGCCTAAACCAAGAGACCCAGTACTTC
CASRLRDSLNQETQYF
>few|NA|TRBJ1-6|TRBV4-3
TGCGCCAGCAGCCAAGTAATCGGATCAGGGGCGCGTTCACCCCTCCACTTT
CASSQVIGSGARSPLHF
>NA|NA|TRBJ2-2|TRBV5-4
TGTGCCAGCAGCACACAAAACACCGGGGAGCTGTTTTTT
CASSTQNTGELFF
>NA|NA|TRBJ1-6|TRBV5-1
TGCGCCAGCAGCTTGGAACAGTATAATTCACCCCTCCACTTT
CASSLEQYNSPLHF
>NA|NA|TRBJ2-1|TRBV7-9
TGTGCCAGCAGCTCAGCCGTTGAGCAGTTCTTC
CASSSAVEQFF
>NA|NA|TRBJ2-1|TRBV7-2
TGTGCCAGCAGCTCGATTCAGGTCGCTGATGAGCAGTTCTTC
CASSSIQVADEQFF
>NA|NA|TRBJ1-5|TRBV4-1
TGCGCCAGCAGCACAATAAGGGGAGGTAATCAGCCCCAGCATTTT
CASSTIRGGNQPQHF
>NA|TRBD1|TRBJ2-7|TRBV7-8
TGTGCCAGCAGCTTAGCGAAAGGACAGGGAGCCTACGAGCAGTACTTC
CASSLAKGQGAYEQYF
>NA|NA|TRBJ1-6|TRBV25-1
TGTGCCAGCAAATATAATAATTCACCCCTCCACTTT
CASKYNNSPLHF
>NA|TRBD1|TRBJ1-6|TRBV11-2
TGTGCCAGCAGCTCACCGGGACAGCTTAATTCACCCCTCCACTTT
CASSSPGQLNSPLHF
>NA|TRBD2|TRBJ2-3|TRBV5-1
TGCGCCAGCAGCTTGGGGCTAGCGGGGGCCTCTAGCACAGATACGCAGTATTTT
CASSLGLAGASSTDTQYF
>few|NA|TRBJ1-1|TRBV6-1
TGTGCCAGCACTAGCGGAGGGAACACTGAAGCTTTCTTT
CASTSGGNTEAFF